The clone carrying this TCR beta chain has just a few counts. The V gene's germline CDR1 is LGHNA and CDR2 YNFKEQ. The CDR3 totals 10 residues. Gene-specific TRAV and TRBV primers were used for first-strand cDNA, covering alpha and beta chains. With a V-primer adapter and a constant-region primer, TCRs were amplified for 20 PCR cycles. One entry per CDR3 protein results from TCRdb running MiXCR on the reads. Found here are 65,000 to 95,000 distinct CDR3 sequences, less than 20% of them singletons; the top ten hold approximately 1.5%. Time point meaning: after trial treatment. The treatment was: LDRT plus nivolumab, ipilimumab, low-dose cyclophosphamide and aspirin (RACIN trial). This entry comes from a study of low-dose radiotherapy and immunotherapy resistance in tumors.

The sequencing used PBMCs, collected after low-dose radiotherapy plus immunotherapy. The V call is TRBV4-2, the J call TRBJ2-7; D is unresolved. The receptor was derived from a male donor with prostate cancer. The CDR3 protein is CAAIGSPSYF. In nucleotides, the CDR3 is TGTGCGGCGATTGGTTCGCCATCGTACTTC.